The T cell receptor beta chain under discussion was sequenced for a study of blood T cell repertoires in COVID-19. This table comes from immunoSEQ multiplex PCR, and its TCRdb copy is limited to in-frame clones, with some not included. There are almost 250,000 clones in the sample; 86% occur only once, and 1.5% to 2% lies in the top ten. V lost 7 bases and J 1 base, leaving 14 bases between the germline ends. CDR1 MDHEN and CDR2 SYDVKM come from the germline V gene. The CDR3 runs to 15 residues. The chain couples TRBV28 to TRBJ1-5, with D possibly TRBD1 on 6 matching bases. Input material: peripheral blood. The receptor was derived from a woman aged 60 to 75 who had recovered from COVID-19. CDR3 bases: TGTGCCAGCAAACTAGGGGGTAAGAGCAATCAGCCCCAGCATTTT. This encodes CASKLGGKSNQPQHF.